The next 20 T cell receptor beta chains were all read from a single sample in a study of T cells in Graves' hyperthyroidism and ophthalmopathy. Amplified TCR beta CDR3 regions came from RNA transcripts. First-round RT-PCR targeting the TCR CDR3 was performed with the HTBI primer set. TCRdb analysed the multiplex PCR reads with MiXCR anew, one entry per CDR3 protein. The table lists 640,000 or so distinct CDR3 sequences, approximately 15% of them singletons, with roughly 7% in the top ten. The sample comprised blood. The receptors shown here come from a young woman with Graves' ophthalmopathy.

This CDR3 is CASGDTYEQYF. CDR3 nucleotides: TGTGCCAGCGGGGATACCTACGAGCAGTACTTC. This chain connects TRBV5-8 to TRBJ2-7; D gene unclear. CDR3 length: 11 residues. Germline CDR1 reads SGHTS; CDR2 reads YDEGEE. With 7 bases removed from V and 2 bases from J, the gap between germline ends came to 7 bases.

This clonotype was seen repeatedly, ten times or more. Germline is not matched at one junction end, which may reflect a read error. The V and J genes are TRBV12-3 or TRBV12-4 and TRBJ2-7, with 11 bases matching TRBD2. The length of the CDR3 is 14 residues. The CDR3 region has the DNA TGTGCCAGCAGTATAGCGGGAGGGCCTTACGAGCAGTACTTC. Protein sequence: CASSIAGGPYEQYF.

This clonotype has a count of ten or more. The chain links TRBV6-1 to TRBJ2-1; 8 nucleotides match TRBD1. This CDR3 has 13 residues. Looked up from germline, CDR1 is MNHNS and CDR2 is SASEGT. V trimming: 6 bases; J trimming: 3 bases; junction bases outside the gene matches: 1. The CDR3: CASSDRGYNEQFF. Written as DNA, the CDR3 is TGTGCCAGCAGCGACAGGGGCTACAATGAGCAGTTCTTC.

This clonotype was recorded at least ten times. The rearrangement uses TRBV6-1 and TRBJ2-7; 11 bases line up with TRBD2. This CDR3 spans 17 amino acids. The ends lost 5 bases at V and 0 bases at J; junction bases unmatched: 9. Per germline, CDR1 MNHNS and CDR2 SASEGT. CDR3 protein: CASSTPLAGGLSYEQYF. CDR3 sequence (DNA): TGTGCCAGCAGTACCCCCCTAGCGGGAGGCCTCTCCTACGAGCAGTACTTC.

This clonotype has a count of ten or more. This rearrangement joins TRBV28 to TRBJ2-7; 7 nucleotides agree with TRBD1. J lost 3 bases, V lost 3 bases, and 11 bases had no gene match. The V gene's germline CDR1 is MDHEN and CDR2 SYDVKM. CDR3 length: 16 residues. CDR3: CASSFSPGQRYYEQYF. The CDR3, as DNA: TGTGCCAGCAGTTTTTCGCCGGGACAGAGATACTACGAGCAGTACTTC. The full variable domain, its missing parts supplied by reference TRBV28 and TRBJ2-7, is DVKVTQSSRYLVKRTGEKVFLECVQDMDHENMFWYRQDPGLGLRLIYFSYDVKMKEKGDIPEGYSVSREKKERFSLILESASTNQTSMYLCASSFSPGQRYYEQYFGPGTRLTVT.

This clonotype was observed at least ten times. This rearrangement joins TRBV3-1 to TRBJ2-7; 11 bases match TRBD2. Germline V lookup: CDR1 LGHDT, CDR2 YNNKEL (reference sequence). The CDR3 is 17 amino acids. The V segment lost 3 bases and the J segment 5 bases; nucleotides outside the gene matches: 12. This CDR3 is CASSQGLLAGGLNEQYF. The CDR3 DNA sequence: TGTGCCAGCAGCCAGGGCCTTCTAGCGGGAGGACTAAACGAGCAGTACTTC.

The rearrangement links TRBV15 to TRBJ2-7; 9 bases fit TRBD1. Germline loops: CDR1 LNHNV, CDR2 YYDKDF (reference sequence). V trimming: 1 base; J trimming: 3 bases; junction bases outside the gene matches: 16. CDR3 length: 19 residues. In nucleotides, the CDR3 is TGTGCCACCAGCAGAGGGGGTGTGACAGGGGGAGTCGGGGACTACGAGCAGTACTTC. Protein sequence: CATSRGGVTGGVGDYEQYF.

This clonotype was found many times. The chain joins TRBV30 to TRBJ1-5; D may be TRBD1 (5 bases). The germline V gene has CDR1 GTSNPN and CDR2 SVGIG (reference sequence). V lost 5 bases and J lost 9, with 14 bases in between. This CDR3 comprises 12 residues. CDR3 bases: TGTGCCTGGGGGGCGGGCCAGGGGCCCCAGCATTTT. Its protein is CAWGAGQGPQHF.

Many counts were recorded for this clonotype. The chain combines TRBV30 with TRBJ1-2; TRBD1 might be the D (5 bases). Trimming took 1 base from V and 6 from J, leaving 15 bases between them. The CDR3 runs to 14 residues. Germline V gene data show CDR1 as GTSNPN and CDR2 as SVGIG (reference sequence). CDR3: CAWSEVGAVDGYTF. CDR3 bases: TGTGCCTGGAGTGAAGTTGGGGCAGTAGATGGCTACACCTTC.

Concerning this clonotype: Germline is not matched at one junction end, which may reflect a read error. This chain joins TRBV20-1 and TRBJ2-7; 7 bases map to TRBD2. The CDR3 has 13 amino acids. Germline V gives CDR1 DFQATT, CDR2 SNEGSKA (reference sequence). The CDR3 bases are TGCAGTGCAGGGCGGGAGTACTCCTACGAGCAGTGCTTC. Translation: CSAGREYSYEQCF.

At least ten counts were recorded for this clonotype. The chain couples TRBV28 to TRBJ2-3, with TRBD2 matching over 7 bases. This CDR3 is 15 amino acids long. Unmatched junction bases numbered 7, after V lost 5 bases and J lost 2 bases. The germline CDR1 and CDR2 sequences are MDHEN and SYDVKM. The CDR3 region has the DNA TGTGCCAGCAGTGTGGGAGGGAGAGTCACAGATACGCAGTATTTT. Encoded protein: CASSVGGRVTDTQYF.

This clonotype appeared a few times. V gene TRBV28 combines with J gene TRBJ1-3; no reliable D call. The ends were cut back, 2 bases at V and 0 bases at J, with 5 bases in the middle. Germline V gives CDR1 MDHEN, CDR2 SYDVKM. The CDR3 consists of 14 residues. The CDR3 region is CASSLHTSGNTIYF. The CDR3 DNA follows: TGTGCCAGCAGTTTACACACCTCTGGAAACACCATATATTTT.

This clonotype was detected ten times or more. The rearrangement uses TRBV7-3 and TRBJ2-1; possibly TRBD2 for D (6 bases). V was shortened by 1 base and J by 6 bases, with 10 bases between the two germline ends. Germline loops: CDR1 SGHTA, CDR2 FQGTGA. The CDR3 is 14 residues long. Here the CDR3 DNA reads TGTGCCAGCAGCTTAATGGCGACTAGCAATGAGCAGTTCTTC. Translated: CASSLMATSNEQFF.

This clonotype was observed many times. The chain carries TRBV20-1 and TRBJ2-6, with 9 bases identical to TRBD1. Per the germline V gene, CDR1 is DFQATT and CDR2 is SNEGSKA (reference sequence). The length of the CDR3 is 17 residues. V lost 3 bases, J lost 0 bases, and 6 bases stayed unmatched. DNA for the CDR3: TGCAGTGCTAGTGTACAGGGGGCTAGCTCTGGGGCCAACGTCCTGACTTTC. This sequence encodes CSASVQGASSGANVLTF.

This clonotype was seen ten or more times. The CDR3 loop is CSAKQGGLRPQHF. CDR3 coding DNA: TGCAGTGCTAAACAGGGGGGGTTAAGGCCCCAGCATTTT. The rearrangement uses TRBV20-1 and TRBJ1-5; 8 bases are a match to TRBD1. V gave up 4 bases and J gave up 9 bases; unmatched junction bases: 8. Per the germline V gene, CDR1 is DFQATT and CDR2 is SNEGSKA (reference sequence). The CDR3 has 13 amino acids.

V and J are TRBV5-4 and TRBJ2-5, with unresolved D. V lost 3 bases, J lost 0 bases, and 12 bases lay in between. Germline-derived CDR1 and CDR2 are SGHNT and YYREEE (reference sequence). The CDR3 spans 15 residues. The CDR3 loop reads CASSSPDRHQETQYF. CDR3 coding DNA: TGTGCCAGCAGCTCCCCCGATCGTCACCAAGAGACCCAGTACTTC.

This clonotype was picked up many times. This chain joins TRBV2 and TRBJ2-2; D unclear. Trimming stripped 6 bases from V and 2 bases from J, with 4 bases between. The CDR3 is 12 amino acids. The germline V gene has CDR1 SNHLY and CDR2 FYNNEI. The CDR3 spells CASRLNTGELFF. CDR3 sequence (DNA): TGTGCCAGCAGATTAAACACCGGGGAGCTGTTTTTT.

The V call is TRBV24-1, the J call TRBJ2-5; 15 positions match TRBD2. CDR1 and CDR2 from the germline V gene are KGHDR and SFDVKD. The J segment lost 3 bases and the V segment lost 2 bases, leaving 6 bases of the junction unmatched. CDR3 size: 18 residues. The CDR3 is CATSDSRTSGRAKETQYF. The CDR3 region has the DNA TGTGCCACCAGTGATTCAAGGACTAGCGGGAGGGCCAAAGAGACCCAGTACTTC.

At least ten counts were recorded for this clonotype. V gene TRBV5-5 combines with J gene TRBJ1-5; the D gene is possibly TRBD1 (6 bases). The germline V and J ends were trimmed by 3 bases and 5 bases, with 12 bases remaining between them. CDR1 is SGHKS, CDR2 YYEKEE, per germline (reference sequence). The CDR3 is made up of 14 amino acids. CDR3 region: CASSYRTVDQPQHF. CDR3 nucleotides: TGTGCCAGCAGCTACCGGACAGTTGATCAGCCCCAGCATTTT. The full variable domain, its missing parts supplied by reference TRBV5-5 and TRBJ1-5, is DAGVTQSPTHLIKTRGQQVTLRCSPISGHKSVSWYQQVLGQGPQFIFQYYEKEERGRGNFPDRFSARQFPNYSSELNVNALLLGDSALYLCASSYRTVDQPQHFGDGTRLSIL.

This clonotype was recorded at least ten times. This chain joins TRBV10-3 and TRBJ1-2, with 9 bases matching TRBD1. Trimming removed 11 bases from V and 8 bases from J; junction bases left unmatched: 6. Germline loops: CDR1 ENHRY, CDR2 SYGVKD. This CDR3 has 11 residues. The CDR3, as DNA: TGTGCCGTACAGGGGGCCGGGGGCTACACCTTC. Amino acids: CAVQGAGGYTF.